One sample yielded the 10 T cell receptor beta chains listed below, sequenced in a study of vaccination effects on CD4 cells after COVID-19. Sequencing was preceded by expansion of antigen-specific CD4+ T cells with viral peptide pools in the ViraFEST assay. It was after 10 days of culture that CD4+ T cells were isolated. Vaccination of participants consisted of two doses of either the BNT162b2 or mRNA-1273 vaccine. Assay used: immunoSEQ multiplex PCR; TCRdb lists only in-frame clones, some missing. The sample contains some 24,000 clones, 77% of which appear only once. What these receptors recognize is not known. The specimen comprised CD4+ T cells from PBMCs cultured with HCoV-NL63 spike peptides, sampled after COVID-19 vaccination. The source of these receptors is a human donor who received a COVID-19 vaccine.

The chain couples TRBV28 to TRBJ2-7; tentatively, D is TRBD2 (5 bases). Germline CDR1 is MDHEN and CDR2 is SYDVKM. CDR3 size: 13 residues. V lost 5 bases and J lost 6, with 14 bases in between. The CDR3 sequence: CASSPRRCCEQYF. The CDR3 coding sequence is TGTGCCAGCAGTCCACGGAGGTGTTGCGAGCAGTACTTC.

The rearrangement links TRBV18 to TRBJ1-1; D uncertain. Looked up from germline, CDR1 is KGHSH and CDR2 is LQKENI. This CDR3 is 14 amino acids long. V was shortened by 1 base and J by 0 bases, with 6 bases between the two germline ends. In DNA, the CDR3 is TGTGCCAGCTCACCACAGAGCTTGAACACTGAAGCTTTCTTT. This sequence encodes CASSPQSLNTEAFF.

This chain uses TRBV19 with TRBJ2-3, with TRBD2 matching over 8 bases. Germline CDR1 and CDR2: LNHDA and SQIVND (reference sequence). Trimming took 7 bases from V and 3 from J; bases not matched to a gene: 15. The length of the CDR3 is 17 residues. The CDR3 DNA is TGTGCCAGTACTAAGCCCGGGGCTAGCGGGTTTACAGATACGCAGTATTTT. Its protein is CASTKPGASGFTDTQYF.

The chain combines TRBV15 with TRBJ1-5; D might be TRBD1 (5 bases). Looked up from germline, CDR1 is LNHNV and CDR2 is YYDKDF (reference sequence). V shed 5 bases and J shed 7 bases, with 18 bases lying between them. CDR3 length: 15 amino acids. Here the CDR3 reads CATSGRTQGGQPQHF. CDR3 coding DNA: TGTGCCACCAGCGGGCGGACCCAGGGTGGACAGCCCCAGCATTTT.

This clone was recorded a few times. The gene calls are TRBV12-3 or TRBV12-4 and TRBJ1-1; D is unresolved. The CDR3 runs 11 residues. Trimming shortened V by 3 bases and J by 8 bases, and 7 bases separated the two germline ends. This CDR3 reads CASSFQREAFF. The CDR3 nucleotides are TGTGCCAGCAGTTTCCAACGGGAAGCTTTCTTT.

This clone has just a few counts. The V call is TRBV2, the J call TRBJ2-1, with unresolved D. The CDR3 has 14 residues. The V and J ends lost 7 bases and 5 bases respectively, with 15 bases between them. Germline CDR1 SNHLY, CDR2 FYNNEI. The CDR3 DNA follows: TGTGCCAGCACCCTGGTGAGCTTTAACAATGAGCAGTTCTTC. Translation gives CASTLVSFNNEQFF.

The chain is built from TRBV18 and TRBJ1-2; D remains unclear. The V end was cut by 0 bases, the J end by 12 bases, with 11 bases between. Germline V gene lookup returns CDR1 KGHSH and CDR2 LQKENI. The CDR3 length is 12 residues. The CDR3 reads CASSPPSPRHTF. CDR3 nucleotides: TGTGCCAGCTCACCACCGAGCCCGCGCCACACCTTC. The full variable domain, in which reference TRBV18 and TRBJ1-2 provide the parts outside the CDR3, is NAGVMQNPRHLVRRRGQEARLRCSPMKGHSHVYWYRQLPEEGLKFMVYLQKENIIDESGMPKERFSAEFPKEGPSILRIQQVVRGDSAAYFCASSPPSPRHTFGSGTRLTVV.

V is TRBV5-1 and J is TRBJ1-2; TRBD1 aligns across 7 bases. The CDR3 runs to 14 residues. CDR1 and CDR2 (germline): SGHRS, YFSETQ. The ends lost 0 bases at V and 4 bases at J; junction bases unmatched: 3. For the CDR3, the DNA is TGCGCCAGCAGCTTGGAATCAGGGGGCTATGGCTACACCTTC. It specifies CASSLESGGYGYTF.

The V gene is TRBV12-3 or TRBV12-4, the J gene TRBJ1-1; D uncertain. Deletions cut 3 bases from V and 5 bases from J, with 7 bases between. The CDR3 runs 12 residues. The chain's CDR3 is CASSFGKTEAFF. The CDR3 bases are TGTGCCAGCAGTTTTGGGAAAACTGAAGCTTTCTTT.

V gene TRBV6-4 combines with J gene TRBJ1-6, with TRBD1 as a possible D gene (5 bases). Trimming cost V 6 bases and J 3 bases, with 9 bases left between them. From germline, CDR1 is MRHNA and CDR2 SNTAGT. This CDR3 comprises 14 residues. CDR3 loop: CASRDTNYNSPLHF. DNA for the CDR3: TGTGCCAGCAGGGACACCAACTATAATTCACCCCTCCACTTT.